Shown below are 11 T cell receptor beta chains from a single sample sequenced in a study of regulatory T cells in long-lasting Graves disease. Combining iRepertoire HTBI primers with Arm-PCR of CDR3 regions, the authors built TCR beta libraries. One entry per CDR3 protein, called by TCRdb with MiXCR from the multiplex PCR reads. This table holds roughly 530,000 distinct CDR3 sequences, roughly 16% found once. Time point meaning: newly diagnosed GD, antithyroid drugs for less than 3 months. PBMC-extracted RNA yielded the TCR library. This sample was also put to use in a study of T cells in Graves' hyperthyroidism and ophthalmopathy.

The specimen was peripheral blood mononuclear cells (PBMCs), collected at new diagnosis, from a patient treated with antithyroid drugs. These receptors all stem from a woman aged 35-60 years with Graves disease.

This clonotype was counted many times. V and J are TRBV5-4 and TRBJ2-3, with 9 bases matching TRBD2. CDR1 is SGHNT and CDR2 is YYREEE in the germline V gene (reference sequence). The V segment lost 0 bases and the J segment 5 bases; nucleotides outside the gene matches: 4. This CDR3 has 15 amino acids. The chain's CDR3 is CASSLDAGGRDTQYF. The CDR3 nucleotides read TGTGCCAGCAGCTTGGATGCGGGGGGGCGAGATACGCAGTATTTT.

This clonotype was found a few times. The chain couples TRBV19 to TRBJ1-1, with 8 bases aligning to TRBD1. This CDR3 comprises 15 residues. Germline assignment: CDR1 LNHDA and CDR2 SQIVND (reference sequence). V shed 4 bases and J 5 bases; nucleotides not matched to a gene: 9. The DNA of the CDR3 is TGTGCCAGTAGTACGTACAGGGGGAAATGGACTGAAGCTTTCTTT. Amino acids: CASSTYRGKWTEAFF.

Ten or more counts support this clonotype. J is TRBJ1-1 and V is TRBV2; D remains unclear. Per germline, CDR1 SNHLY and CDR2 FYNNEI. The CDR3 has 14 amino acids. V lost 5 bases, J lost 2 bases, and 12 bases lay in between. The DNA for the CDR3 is TGTGCCAGCAGTCCTCCCAACCAAAACACTGAAGCTTTCTTT. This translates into CASSPPNQNTEAFF.

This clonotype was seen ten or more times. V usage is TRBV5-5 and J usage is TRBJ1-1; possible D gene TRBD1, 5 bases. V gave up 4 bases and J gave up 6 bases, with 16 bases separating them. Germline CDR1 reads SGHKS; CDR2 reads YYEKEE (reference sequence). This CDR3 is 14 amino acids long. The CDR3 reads CASSNGASRAEAFF. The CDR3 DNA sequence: TGTGCCAGCAGCAACGGGGCCAGTCGGGCTGAAGCTTTCTTT.

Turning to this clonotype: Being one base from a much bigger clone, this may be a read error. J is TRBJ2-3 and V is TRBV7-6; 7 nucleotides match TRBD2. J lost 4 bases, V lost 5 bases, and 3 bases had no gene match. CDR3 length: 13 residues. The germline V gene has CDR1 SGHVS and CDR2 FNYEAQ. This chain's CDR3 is CASSGLGSDTQYF. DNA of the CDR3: TGTGCCAGCAGCGGACTAGGCTCAGATACGCAGTATTTT.

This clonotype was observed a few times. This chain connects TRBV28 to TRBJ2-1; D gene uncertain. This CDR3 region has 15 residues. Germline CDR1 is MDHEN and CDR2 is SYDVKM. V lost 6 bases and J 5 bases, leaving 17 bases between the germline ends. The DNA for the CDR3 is TGTGCCAGCAGCTCTGTTTTCCAGCAAAACAATGAGCAGTTCTTC. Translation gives CASSSVFQQNNEQFF.

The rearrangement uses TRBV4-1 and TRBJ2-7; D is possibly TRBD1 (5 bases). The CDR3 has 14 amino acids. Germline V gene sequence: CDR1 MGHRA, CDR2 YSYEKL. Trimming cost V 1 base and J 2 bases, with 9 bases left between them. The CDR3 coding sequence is TGCGCCAGCAGCCAAGTCACAGGCACCTACGAGCAGTACTTC. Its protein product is CASSQVTGTYEQYF.

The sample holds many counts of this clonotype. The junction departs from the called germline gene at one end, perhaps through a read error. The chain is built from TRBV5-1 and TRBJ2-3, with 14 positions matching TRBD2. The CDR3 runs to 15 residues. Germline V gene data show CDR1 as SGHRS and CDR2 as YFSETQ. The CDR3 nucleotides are TGTGCCAGCAGTCCCAGGACTAGCGGGGGGGATACGCAGTATTTT. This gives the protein CASSPRTSGGDTQYF.

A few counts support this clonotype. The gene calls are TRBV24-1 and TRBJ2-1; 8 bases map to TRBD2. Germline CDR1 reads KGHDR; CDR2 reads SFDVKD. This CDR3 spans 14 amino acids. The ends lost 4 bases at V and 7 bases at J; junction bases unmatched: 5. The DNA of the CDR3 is TGTGCCACCAGTGACTCGCCGGGAGGGAATGAGCAGTTCTTC. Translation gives CATSDSPGGNEQFF.

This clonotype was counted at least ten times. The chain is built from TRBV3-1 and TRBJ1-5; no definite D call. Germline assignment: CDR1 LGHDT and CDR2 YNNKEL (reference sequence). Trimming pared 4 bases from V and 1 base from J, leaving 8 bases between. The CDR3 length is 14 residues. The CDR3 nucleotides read TGTGCCAGCAGCCGTTCCCTGAGCAATCAGCCCCAGCATTTT. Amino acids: CASSRSLSNQPQHF. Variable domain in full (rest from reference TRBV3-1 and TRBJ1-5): DTAVSQTPKYLVTQMGNDKSIKCEQNLGHDTMYWYKQDSKKFLKIMFSYNNKELIINETVPNRFSPKSPDKAHLNLHINSLELGDSAVYFCASSRSLSNQPQHFGDGTRLSIL.

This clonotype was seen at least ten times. CDR3 in DNA: TGTGCCAGCAGTTTTCGGGGGCTCGAAGGTGGAGCTTTCTTT. Translated, it gives CASSFRGLEGGAFF. V is TRBV28 and J is TRBJ1-1, with D possibly being TRBD1 (6 bases). The CDR3 runs 14 residues. The V end lost 3 bases, the J end lost 10 bases, and 18 bases lay between the germline ends. Per germline, CDR1 MDHEN and CDR2 SYDVKM. The full variable domain, its missing parts supplied by reference TRBV28 and TRBJ1-1, is DVKVTQSSRYLVKRTGEKVFLECVQDMDHENMFWYRQDPGLGLRLIYFSYDVKMKEKGDIPEGYSVSREKKERFSLILESASTNQTSMYLCASSFRGLEGGAFFGQGTRLTVV.